The present T cell receptor beta chain was sequenced within a study of blood T cell repertoires in COVID-19. As for the study in general: From T cells, B-cell-depleted T cells, or PBMCs came the material, which was cDNA or gDNA.

The CDR3 runs 14 residues. Germline loops: CDR1 WSHSY, CDR2 SAAADI. With 3 bases clipped from V and 2 bases from J, the junction kept 1 base outside the gene matches. This clone was picked up one time. Authors' methods: Estimation of nucleated cell counts relied on the amplification of reference gene primers. Method: immunoSEQ multiplex PCR; TCRdb's copy keeps in-frame clones and lacks some. For V, J and clone size, that table is used; D and trimming come from the DNA. The sample contains 140,000 to 150,000 clones, around four fifths of which appear only once. This TCR derives from a woman between 40 and 50 years old with active or convalescent COVID-19. The source material was peripheral blood. The rearrangement uses TRBV10-2 and TRBJ1-5, with 7 bases fitting TRBD1. CDR3 DNA sequence: TGCGCCAGCAGTGAAACAGGGGGCAATCAGCCCCAGCATTTT. Translated, it gives CASSETGGNQPQHF.